The clone carrying this T cell receptor beta chain was observed a few times. No antigen is known for it. The sample belongs to a study of cytomegalovirus exposure and HLA in healthy donors. Whole-study results and caveats: Per a prior analysis, the majority of TCR beta V segments were productive roughly 87% or roughly 30% of the time.

The CDR3 sequence is 15 residues long. The germline CDR1 and CDR2 sequences are MDHEN and SYDVKM. Trimming at V came to 5 bases and at J to 2 bases, leaving 9 bases not matched to a gene. The PCR employed 60 Vbeta primers together with 13 Jbeta primers. Method: immunoSEQ multiplex PCR; TCRdb's copy keeps in-frame clones and lacks some. The sample includes 90,000 to 120,000 clones, 76% of them seen just once. This receptor was obtained from a woman between 18 and 30 years old in good health and CMV-seropositive. Material: PBMCs. The chain links TRBV28 to TRBJ2-7; 7 nucleotides align to TRBD2. CDR3 coding DNA: TGTGCCAGCAGTGGTAACGAGCGGGACCCCTACGAGCAGTACTTC. Amino acids: CASSGNERDPYEQYF.